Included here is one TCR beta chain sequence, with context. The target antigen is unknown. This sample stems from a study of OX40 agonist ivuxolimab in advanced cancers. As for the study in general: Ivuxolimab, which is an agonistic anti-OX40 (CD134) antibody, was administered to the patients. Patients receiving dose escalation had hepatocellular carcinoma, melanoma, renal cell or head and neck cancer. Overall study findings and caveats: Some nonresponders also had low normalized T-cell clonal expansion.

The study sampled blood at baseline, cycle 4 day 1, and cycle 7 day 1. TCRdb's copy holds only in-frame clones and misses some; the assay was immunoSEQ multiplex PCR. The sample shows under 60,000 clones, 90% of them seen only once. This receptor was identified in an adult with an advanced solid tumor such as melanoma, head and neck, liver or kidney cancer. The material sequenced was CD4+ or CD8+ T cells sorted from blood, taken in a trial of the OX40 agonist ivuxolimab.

The CDR3 spells CASRRAGTYEQYF. As DNA, the CDR3 is TGTGCCAGCAGGAGGGCCGGGACCTACGAGCAGTACTTC. The chain couples TRBV2 to TRBJ2-7; D is possibly TRBD2 (5 bases). Germline CDR1 SNHLY, CDR2 FYNNEI. This CDR3 has 13 residues. V lost 6 bases to trimming and J lost 2 bases, with 11 bases between them.